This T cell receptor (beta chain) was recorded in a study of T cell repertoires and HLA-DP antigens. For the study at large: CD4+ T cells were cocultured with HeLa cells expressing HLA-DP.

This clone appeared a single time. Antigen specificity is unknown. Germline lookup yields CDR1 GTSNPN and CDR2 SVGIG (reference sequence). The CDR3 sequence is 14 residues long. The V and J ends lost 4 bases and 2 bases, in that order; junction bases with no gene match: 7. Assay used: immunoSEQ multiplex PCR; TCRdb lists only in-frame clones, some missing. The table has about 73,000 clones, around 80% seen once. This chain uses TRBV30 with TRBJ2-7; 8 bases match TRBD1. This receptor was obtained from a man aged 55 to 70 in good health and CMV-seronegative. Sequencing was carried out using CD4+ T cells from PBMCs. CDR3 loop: CAWTGTGLPYEQYF. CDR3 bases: TGTGCCTGGACGGGGACAGGCCTTCCCTACGAGCAGTACTTC.